The 13 T cell receptor beta chains listed next were all sequenced from one sample in a study of shared clonotypes between healthy human individuals. Assay: immunoSEQ multiplex PCR; the TCRdb copy retains only in-frame clones and omits some. The table includes under 2,000,000 clones, about 95% detected once. CD45RO-negative cells were positively selected for CCR7, leaving out terminally differentiated effector memory CD45RA+ cells. Sequenced sample: naive CD8+ T cells sorted from blood. The receptors were gathered from a man younger than 35 in good health.

J is TRBJ2-7 and V is TRBV27, with 11 nucleotides matching TRBD2. Trimming removed 4 bases from V and 3 bases from J; junction bases left unmatched: 2. The germline V gene encodes CDR1 MNHEY and CDR2 SMNVEV (reference sequence). The CDR3 length is 14 residues. The CDR3 protein is CASSSSGGRYEQYF. The DNA of the CDR3 is TGTGCCAGCAGTTCTAGCGGGGGGCGCTACGAGCAGTACTTC.

On this clone: Different DNA sequences within this sample yield the same CDR3. This chain connects TRBV7-9 to TRBJ2-7, with D perhaps matching TRBD2 (6 bases). This CDR3 has 13 residues. V dropped 5 bases and J dropped 1 base, with 9 bases sitting between them. The germline gives CDR1 SEHNR, CDR2 FQNEAQ (reference sequence). In DNA form, the CDR3 reads TGTGCCAGCAGCCTTGCGGGGTCCTACGAGCAGTACTTC. Amino acids: CASSLAGSYEQYF.

The V call is TRBV4-1, the J call TRBJ1-1; unclear D gene. The CDR3 spans 14 residues. V lost 2 bases and J lost 0, with 7 bases in between. The germline V gene has CDR1 MGHRA and CDR2 YSYEKL. This CDR3 is CASSQWDMNTEAFF. CDR3 nucleotide sequence: TGCGCCAGCAGCCAATGGGATATGAACACTGAAGCTTTCTTT.

The chain is built from TRBV7-8 and TRBJ2-7, with D unresolved. Germline-derived CDR1 and CDR2 are SGHVS and FQNEAQ. Trimming cost V 1 base and J 1 base, with 8 bases left between them. The CDR3 runs 14 residues. The CDR3 loop reads CASSLGTSSYEQYF. The CDR3 DNA sequence: TGTGCCAGCAGCTTAGGGACGAGTTCCTACGAGCAGTACTTC.

This sequence joins TRBV5-1 and TRBJ1-2; a weak D match, TRBD1 (5 bases). CDR1 and CDR2 from the germline V gene are SGHRS and YFSETQ. Trimming took 2 bases from V and 3 from J, leaving 11 bases between them. CDR3 length: 14 amino acids. CDR3 protein: CASSFAGPDYGYTF. DNA of the CDR3: TGCGCCAGCAGCTTCGCAGGGCCAGACTATGGCTACACCTTC. The variable domain in full, with the rest retrieved from reference TRBV5-1 and TRBJ1-2, is KAGVTQTPRYLIKTRGQQVTLSCSPISGHRSVSWYQQTPGQGLQFLFEYFSETQRNKGNFPGRFSGRQFSNSRSEMNVSTLELGDSALYLCASSFAGPDYGYTFGSGTRLTVV.

J is TRBJ2-5 and V is TRBV5-1, with D possibly TRBD2 on 6 matching bases. Germline CDR1 SGHRS, CDR2 YFSETQ. V lost 4 bases and J lost 4, with 11 bases in between. The CDR3 consists of 13 residues. This CDR3 is CASSPAGRETQYF. Here the CDR3 DNA reads TGCGCCAGCAGCCCGGCGGGAAGAGAGACCCAGTACTTC.

The rearrangement uses TRBV27 and TRBJ1-2; no firm D call. CDR1 and CDR2 from the germline V gene are MNHEY and SMNVEV (reference sequence). The CDR3 spans 12 residues. V was shortened by 6 bases and J by 2 bases, with 7 bases between the two germline ends. The CDR3 nucleotides are TGTGCCAGCAGGGGGTCGAACTATGGCTACACCTTC. Amino acid sequence: CASRGSNYGYTF.

This chain links TRBV19 with TRBJ1-5; a possible D gene is TRBD1 (6 bases). Deletions cut 8 bases from V and 0 bases from J, with 14 bases between. CDR1 and CDR2 (germline): LNHDA, SQIVND (reference sequence). The CDR3 has 15 amino acids. The CDR3 DNA reads as TGTGCCAGTCGTGATAGGGACAATAGCAATCAGCCCCAGCATTTT. Its protein product is CASRDRDNSNQPQHF.

The chain carries TRBV29-1 and TRBJ2-7, with 9 bases matching TRBD2. Germline V gene data show CDR1 as SQVTM and CDR2 as ANQGSEA. The J segment lost 5 bases and the V segment lost 3 bases, leaving 5 bases of the junction unmatched. CDR3 length equals 13 residues. This CDR3 reads CSVDGGLAHEQYF. The CDR3 DNA sequence: TGCAGCGTTGATGGGGGACTAGCCCACGAGCAGTACTTC.

This sequence joins TRBV10-1 and TRBJ1-1; no firm D call. There are 9 residues in the CDR3. V gave up 8 bases and J gave up 11 bases, with 9 bases separating them. CDR1 WNHNN and CDR2 SYGVQD come from the germline V gene (reference sequence). This CDR3 is CASSCPAFF. Here the CDR3 DNA reads TGCGCCAGCTCCTGTCCCGCTTTCTTT.

J is TRBJ2-1 and V is TRBV29-1; a weak D match, TRBD1 (6 bases). Deletions cut 3 bases from V and 5 bases from J, with 17 bases between. Germline CDR1 and CDR2: SQVTM and ANQGSEA. This CDR3 spans 15 amino acids. As DNA, the CDR3 is TGCAGCGTTGAGGGGACAACGTTGGGAGACAATGAGCAGTTCTTC. Its translation: CSVEGTTLGDNEQFF.

The CDR3, as DNA: TGTGCCATCAGTGACCCGGGGACTCCGTGGGAGCAGTACTTC. This sequence encodes CAISDPGTPWEQYF. The chain recombines TRBV10-3 with TRBJ2-7; D possibly corresponds to TRBD2 (6 bases). Germline V lookup: CDR1 ENHRY, CDR2 SYGVKD. The CDR3 totals 14 residues. The V end lost 3 bases, the J end lost 7 bases, and 16 bases lay between the germline ends.

The rearrangement joins TRBV5-6 to TRBJ2-4; D possibly corresponds to TRBD1 (5 bases). V was shortened by 2 bases and J by 6 bases, with 12 bases between the two germline ends. The CDR3 has 14 amino acids. CDR1 and CDR2 from the germline V gene are SGHDT and YYEEEE. The CDR3 here is CASSFGQGGNIQYF. The DNA of the CDR3 is TGTGCCAGCAGCTTCGGGCAGGGTGGAAACATTCAGTACTTC.